A single T cell receptor (beta chain) is shown here with its context. Its antigen is undetermined. The study ran the assay at deep level. Sequenced by immunoSEQ multiplex PCR; TCRdb stores in-frame clones only, minus some. In the table there are roughly 2 million clones, roughly 95% of which are singletons. The sample comes from a study of shared clonotypes between healthy human individuals. Naive CD8 populations comprised CD45RO-negative cells positively selected for CCR7, excluding terminally differentiated effector memory CD45RA+ cells. V lost 3 bases, J lost 3 bases, and 12 bases lay in between. The length of the CDR3 is 14 residues. The V gene's germline CDR1 is SGHTA and CDR2 FQGNSA. Study findings and constraints: Though the depth was large, rarefaction showed that sorted-subset sequencing was incomplete.

The receptor was isolated from a man between 18 and 35 years old in good health. The sequenced material came from naive CD8+ T cells sorted from blood. This rearrangement joins TRBV7-2 to TRBJ2-7, with a possible D match to TRBD1 (7 bases). CDR3 bases: TGTGCCAGCAGCTTGCGCGGGACAGACTACGAGCAGTACTTC. Translation gives CASSLRGTDYEQYF.